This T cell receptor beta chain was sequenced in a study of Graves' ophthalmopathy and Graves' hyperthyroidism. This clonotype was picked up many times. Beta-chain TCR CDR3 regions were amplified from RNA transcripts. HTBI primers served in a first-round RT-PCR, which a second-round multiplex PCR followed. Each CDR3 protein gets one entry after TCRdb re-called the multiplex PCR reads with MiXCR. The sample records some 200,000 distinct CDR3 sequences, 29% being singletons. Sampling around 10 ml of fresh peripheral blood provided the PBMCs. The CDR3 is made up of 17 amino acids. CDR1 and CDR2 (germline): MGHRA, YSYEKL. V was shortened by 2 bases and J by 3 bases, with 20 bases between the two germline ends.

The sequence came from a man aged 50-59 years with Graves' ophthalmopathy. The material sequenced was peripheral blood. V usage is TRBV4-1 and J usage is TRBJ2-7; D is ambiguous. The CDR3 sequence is CASSQRNVQGQYYEQYF. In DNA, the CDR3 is TGCGCCAGCAGCCAAAGGAATGTACAAGGGCAGTACTACGAGCAGTACTTC.